The sequence of this TCR beta chain was determined in a study of blood T cell repertoires in COVID-19. Study-wide context: COVID-19 samples collected from the United States, Italy and Spain covered acute and convalescent phases. T cells, B-cell-depleted T cells, or PBMCs provided the cDNA or gDNA that served as material.

The repertoire was sequenced with immunoSEQ multiplex PCR; TCRdb's copy has only in-frame clones and lacks some. The data contain some 94,000 clones, approximately 90% of them seen just once; the ten biggest clones take up 15% to 20%. This TCR was sampled from a woman aged 55-69 years with COVID-19, enrolled during active disease. The sequencing sample was made of peripheral blood.

In DNA form, the CDR3 reads TGTGCCAGCATCCCGGGCACTGAAGCTTTCTTT. Its translation: CASIPGTEAFF. This sequence joins TRBV7-9 and TRBJ1-1; D not certain. The CDR3 is 11 amino acids. Per germline, CDR1 SEHNR and CDR2 FQNEAQ (reference sequence). The V end was cut by 7 bases, the J end by 4 bases, with 7 bases between. The whole variable domain, filled in from reference TRBV7-9 and TRBJ1-1, reads DTGVSQNPRHKITKRGQNVTFRCDPISEHNRLYWYRQTLGQGPEFLTYFQNEAQLEKSRLLSDRFSAERPKGSFSTLEIQRTEQGDSAMYLCASIPGTEAFFGQGTRLTVV.